Below, 10 T cell receptor beta chains from the same sample are listed, as sequenced in a study of tumor-infiltrating lymphocytes in primary liver carcinoma. It was unsorted whole blood that yielded blood RNA, and germline DNA was also extracted. Constant-region priming of 500 to 550 ng total RNA yielded TCR beta cDNA. TCR beta libraries came from three nested multiplex PCR rounds using slightly modified ARM-PCR. The first two PCR rounds, approximately 10 cycles each, used TRBV1-TRBV30 forward primers and a C-beta reverse primer. TCRdb reprocessed the multiplex PCR reads with MiXCR, giving one entry per CDR3 protein. The table lists 300,000 to 400,000 distinct CDR3 sequences, roughly 61% of them singletons, with about 6.1% in the top ten. Sequenced: peripheral blood. These receptors all stem from a man aged 35 to 55 with primary liver carcinoma and hepatitis B virus infection.

As to this clonotype: As the CDR3 is not closed by the conserved phenylalanine or tryptophan, this likely results from a read error. The chain links TRBV12-3 or TRBV12-4 to TRBJ2-1, with D possibly matching TRBD2 (6 bases). The CDR3 consists of 14 residues. V lost 7 bases to trimming and J lost 6 bases, with 16 bases between them. In DNA form, the CDR3 reads TGTGCCAGCACCAAGGGACGGGGGATCAATGAGCAGTTCCTC. This codes for CASTKGRGINEQFL.

This clonotype was seen repeatedly, ten times or more. V and J are TRBV4-1 and TRBJ2-1, with 9 bases aligning to TRBD2. The CDR3 runs to 18 residues. V gave up 2 bases and J gave up 2 bases; unmatched junction bases: 10. Germline CDR1 and CDR2: MGHRA and YSYEKL. This CDR3 reads CASSQIFETSGTYNEQFF. The CDR3 region has the DNA TGCGCCAGCAGCCAAATTTTCGAGACTAGCGGAACCTACAATGAGCAGTTCTTC.

This clonotype appeared many times. The chain is built from TRBV6-6 and TRBJ2-3; weak D call: TRBD2 (7 bases). Germline V gives CDR1 MNHNY, CDR2 SVGAGI (reference sequence). This CDR3 comprises 16 residues. Trimming cost V 2 bases and J 1 base, with 13 bases left between them. Here the CDR3 reads CASSYGGARGTDTQYF. The CDR3 DNA reads as TGTGCCAGCAGTTACGGGGGGGCAAGAGGCACAGATACGCAGTATTTT.

As for this clonotype: A read error may produce the germline difference seen at one junction end. The chain links TRBV4-2 to TRBJ2-7; D is unclear. The CDR3 sequence is 16 residues long. CDR1 is LGHNA and CDR2 is YNFKEQ in the germline V gene. The CDR3 DNA reads TGTGTCAGCAGCCAAGAACATACTGGCGGACCCTACGAGCAGTACTTT. It specifies CVSSQEHTGGPYEQYF.

Turning to this clonotype: This may come from a read error, since a much larger clone is one base off. The chain carries TRBV12-3 or TRBV12-4 and TRBJ2-1; D may be TRBD2 (6 bases). This CDR3 contains 13 residues. V lost 7 bases to trimming and J lost 7 bases, with 14 bases between them. Here the CDR3 reads CASTEEGRNEQFF. CDR3 coding DNA: TGTGCCAGCACCGAGGAGGGACGGAATGAGCAGTTCTTC.

The rearrangement joins TRBV11-3 to TRBJ2-3, with no clear D. Trimming cost V 5 bases and J 4 bases, with 10 bases left between them. This CDR3 is 13 amino acids long. Looked up from germline, CDR1 is SGHNT and CDR2 is YENEEA. As DNA, the CDR3 is TGTGCCAGCAGCGGGCCCTTCCCAGATACGCAGTATTTT. It translates to CASSGPFPDTQYF.

Points on this clonotype: It is likely a read error, because the conserved phenylalanine at the end of the CDR3 is missing. The chain couples TRBV11-2 to TRBJ2-7; no clear D gene. This CDR3 is 13 amino acids long. CDR1 is SGHAT and CDR2 is FQNNGV in the germline V gene. Trimming left V 2 bases short and J 3 bases short, with 8 bases between. The CDR3 is CASSLRSHYEQYS. DNA of the CDR3: TGTGCCAGCAGCTTACGGTCTCACTACGAGCAGTACTCC.

This clonotype was seen once. A much bigger clone sits one base away, suggesting this may be a read error. The J gene is TRBJ2-7, the V gene TRBV4-1, with 9 nucleotides matching TRBD1. The CDR3 contains 13 residues. CDR1 and CDR2 (germline): MGHRA, YSYEKL. The CDR3 nucleotides read TGCACCAGCAGCCTTCGGGACAGGGACGAGCAGTACTTC. It encodes CTSSLRDRDEQYF.

Only one count was recorded for this clonotype. This chain joins TRBV4-1 and TRBJ2-1; D remains ambiguous. The length of the CDR3 is 17 residues. CDR1 MGHRA and CDR2 YSYEKL come from the germline V gene. Trimming pared 6 bases from V and 2 bases from J, leaving 20 bases between. Written as DNA, the CDR3 is TGCGCCAGCAGACAACAAACGACAATACACACCTACAATGAGCAGTTCTTC. Its protein product is CASRQQTTIHTYNEQFF.

This clonotype was recorded only once. This may come from a read error, since a much larger clone is one base off. The gene calls are TRBV6-1 and TRBJ2-1; D possibly matches TRBD1 or TRBD2 (5 bases each). The germline CDR1 and CDR2 sequences are MNHNS and SASEGT. The CDR3 runs 15 residues. In DNA form, the CDR3 reads TGTGCCAGCAGTGAAGCTCCCGGGACGAATGATGATCAGTTCTTC. Translation: CASSEAPGTNDDQFF.